A selection of T cell receptor beta chains follows, all from one sample in a study of human T cells and chemical hapten exposure. TCRdb re-analysed the 5' RACE reads in MiXCR, keeping a single row per CDR3 protein. The table shows about 81,000 distinct CDR3 sequences, with under 10% occurring only once. The receptors were gathered from a male donor in good health. CDR3s include the opening cysteine and the closing phenylalanine or tryptophan. The order of the fields is clone size, V gene, D gene, J gene, CDR3 protein, CDR3 DNA. The D gene is left open where the match is weak. Some rows mark clone size as missing; the rest say once, few, many or name a class of expanded clone.

clone size: -
V gene: TRBV7-9
D gene: -
J gene: TRBJ1-1
CDR3 protein: CASSLGRAGYTEAFF
CDR3 DNA: TGTGCCAGCAGCTTAGGACGGGCAGGGTACACTGAAGCTTTCTTT

clone size: few
V gene: TRBV12-3/TRBV12-4
D gene: -
J gene: TRBJ1-5
CDR3 protein: CASSLKGNQPQHF
CDR3 DNA: TGTGCCAGCAGTTTAAAGGGCAATCAGCCCCAGCATTTT

clone size: -
V gene: TRBV3-1
D gene: TRBD1
J gene: TRBJ1-4
CDR3 protein: CASSLDRGYEKLFF
CDR3 DNA: TGTGCCAGCAGCCTCGACAGGGGGTATGAAAAACTGTTTTTT

clone size: few
V gene: TRBV7-6
D gene: -
J gene: TRBJ2-7
CDR3 protein: CASSAPTRGLDEQYF
CDR3 DNA: TGTGCCAGCAGCGCCCCTACCCGGGGGCTAGACGAGCAGTACTTC

clone size: many
V gene: TRBV6-2/TRBV6-3
D gene: TRBD2
J gene: TRBJ2-7
CDR3 protein: CASNWDYNSYEQYF
CDR3 DNA: TGTGCCAGCAATTGGGACTACAATTCCTACGAGCAGTACTTC

clone size: -
V gene: TRBV7-8
D gene: TRBD1
J gene: TRBJ1-5
CDR3 protein: CASSLRTGVFWTQHF
CDR3 DNA: TGTGCCAGCAGCTTAAGGACAGGGGTTTTTTGGACCCAGCATTTT

clone size: few
V gene: TRBV11-2
D gene: TRBD1
J gene: TRBJ1-2
CDR3 protein: CASSLVDRGLYGYTF
CDR3 DNA: TGTGCCAGCAGCTTAGTGGACAGGGGGCTTTATGGCTACACCTTC

clone size: -
V gene: TRBV27
D gene: -
J gene: TRBJ2-5
CDR3 protein: CASSFSPSPETQYF
CDR3 DNA: TGTGCCAGCAGTTTCAGTCCTAGCCCAGAGACCCAGTACTTC

clone size: few
V gene: TRBV5-6
D gene: -
J gene: TRBJ2-4
CDR3 protein: CASSLARSIQYF
CDR3 DNA: TGTGCCAGCAGCTTGGCGAGGAGCATTCAGTACTTC

clone size: -
V gene: TRBV29-1
D gene: -
J gene: TRBJ2-1
CDR3 protein: CSVPGEGLNEQFF
CDR3 DNA: TGCAGCGTTCCCGGGGAAGGGCTAAATGAGCAGTTCTTC

clone size: -
V gene: TRBV27
D gene: -
J gene: TRBJ1-2
CDR3 protein: CASSFQGNYGYTF
CDR3 DNA: TGTGCCAGCAGTTTCCAGGGAAACTATGGCTACACCTTC

clone size: few
V gene: TRBV7-6
D gene: TRBD1
J gene: TRBJ2-3
CDR3 protein: CASSSPPDRDSDTQYF
CDR3 DNA: TGTGCCAGCAGCTCACCCCCGGACAGGGACTCAGATACGCAGTATTTT

clone size: few
V gene: TRBV4-3
D gene: -
J gene: TRBJ1-6
CDR3 protein: CASSPSNGSPSSPLHF
CDR3 DNA: TGCGCCAGCAGCCCAAGTAATGGGAGTCCATCTTCACCCCTCCACTTT

clone size: few
V gene: TRBV6-5
D gene: -
J gene: TRBJ1-1
CDR3 protein: CASSYFPGVNTEAFF
CDR3 DNA: TGTGCCAGCAGTTACTTTCCTGGGGTGAACACTGAAGCTTTCTTT

clone size: -
V gene: TRBV6-2/TRBV6-3
D gene: -
J gene: TRBJ2-7
CDR3 protein: CASSPGRQYEQYF
CDR3 DNA: TGTGCCAGTTCACCGGGACGACAATACGAGCAGTACTTC

clone size: -
V gene: TRBV12-3/TRBV12-4
D gene: TRBD1
J gene: TRBJ1-1
CDR3 protein: CASRGDRSTNEAFF
CDR3 DNA: TGTGCCAGCAGAGGGGACAGGAGCACGAATGAAGCTTTCTTT

clone size: many
V gene: TRBV14
D gene: TRBD1
J gene: TRBJ1-1
CDR3 protein: CASSQYRGLGYRTEAFF
CDR3 DNA: TGTGCCAGCAGCCAATACAGGGGGCTGGGTTACCGCACTGAAGCTTTCTTT

clone size: many
V gene: TRBV29-1
D gene: -
J gene: TRBJ2-5
CDR3 protein: CSVEGLEETQYF
CDR3 DNA: TGCAGCGTTGAGGGGCTGGAGGAGACCCAGTACTTC

clone size: few
V gene: TRBV20-1
D gene: -
J gene: TRBJ1-4
CDR3 protein: CSAKAGVPTNEKLFF
CDR3 DNA: TGCAGTGCTAAGGCAGGGGTCCCAACTAATGAAAAACTGTTTTTT

clone size: -
V gene: TRBV29-1
D gene: -
J gene: TRBJ2-7
CDR3 protein: CSVVTRGPPYEQYF
CDR3 DNA: TGCAGCGTTGTGACCCGCGGACCCCCCTACGAGCAGTACTTC

clone size: many
V gene: TRBV11-2
D gene: -
J gene: TRBJ1-1
CDR3 protein: CASSLQDLVEAFF
CDR3 DNA: TGTGCCAGCAGTCTACAGGACCTCGTTGAAGCTTTCTTT

clone size: many
V gene: TRBV7-2
D gene: -
J gene: TRBJ2-3
CDR3 protein: CASSPMGGTDTQYF
CDR3 DNA: TGTGCCAGCAGTCCAATGGGAGGCACAGATACGCAGTATTTT

clone size: -
V gene: TRBV11-1
D gene: TRBD1
J gene: TRBJ2-5
CDR3 protein: CASSGGTGRETQYF
CDR3 DNA: TGTGCCAGCAGCGGAGGGACAGGGCGAGAGACCCAGTACTTC

clone size: -
V gene: TRBV5-4
D gene: -
J gene: TRBJ2-2
CDR3 protein: CASSLDPSLNTGELFF
CDR3 DNA: TGTGCCAGCAGCTTGGATCCCAGCCTAAACACCGGGGAGCTGTTTTTT

clone size: few
V gene: TRBV5-4
D gene: -
J gene: TRBJ2-1
CDR3 protein: CASSKGASYEQFF
CDR3 DNA: TGTGCCAGCAGCAAGGGAGCTAGCTATGAGCAGTTCTTC

clone size: few
V gene: TRBV6-2/TRBV6-3
D gene: TRBD1
J gene: TRBJ2-1
CDR3 protein: CASSSPDRGHEQFF
CDR3 DNA: TGTGCCAGCAGTTCCCCGGACAGGGGGCATGAGCAGTTCTTC

clone size: few
V gene: TRBV5-1
D gene: -
J gene: TRBJ2-3
CDR3 protein: CASSLVPETSTDTQYF
CDR3 DNA: TGCGCCAGCAGCTTGGTTCCGGAGACTAGCACAGATACGCAGTATTTT

clone size: many
V gene: TRBV6-5
D gene: -
J gene: TRBJ1-1
CDR3 protein: CASSYSRGLNTEAFF
CDR3 DNA: TGTGCCAGCAGTTACTCGAGAGGACTGAACACTGAAGCTTTCTTT

clone size: few
V gene: TRBV29-1
D gene: -
J gene: TRBJ2-7
CDR3 protein: CSAILPTPTRYEQYF
CDR3 DNA: TGCAGCGCGATACTTCCGACGCCAACCCGCTACGAGCAGTACTTC

clone size: few
V gene: TRBV7-2
D gene: -
J gene: TRBJ2-1
CDR3 protein: CASSEDTSYNEQFF
CDR3 DNA: TGTGCCAGCAGCGAGGACACCTCGTACAATGAGCAGTTCTTC

clone size: few
V gene: TRBV20-1
D gene: -
J gene: TRBJ2-5
CDR3 protein: CSARERGRQETQYF
CDR3 DNA: TGCAGTGCTAGAGAGCGGGGGCGCCAAGAGACCCAGTACTTC